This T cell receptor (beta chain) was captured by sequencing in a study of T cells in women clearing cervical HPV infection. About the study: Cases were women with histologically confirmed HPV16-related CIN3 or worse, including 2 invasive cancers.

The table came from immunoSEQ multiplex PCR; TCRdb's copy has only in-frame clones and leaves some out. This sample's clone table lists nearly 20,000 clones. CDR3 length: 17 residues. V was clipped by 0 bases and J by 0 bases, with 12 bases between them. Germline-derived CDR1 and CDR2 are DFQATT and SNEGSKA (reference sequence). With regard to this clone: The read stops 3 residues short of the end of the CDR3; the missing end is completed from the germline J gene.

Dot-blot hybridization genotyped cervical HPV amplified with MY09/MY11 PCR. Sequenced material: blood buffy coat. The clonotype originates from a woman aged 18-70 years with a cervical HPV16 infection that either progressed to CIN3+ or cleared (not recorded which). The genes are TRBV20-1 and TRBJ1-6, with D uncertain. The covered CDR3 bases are TGCAGTGCTAGAGATCCTCAGGCGGGCTCCTATAATTCACCC. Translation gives CSARDPQAGSYNSP. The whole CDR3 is CSARDPQAGSYNSPLHF.